This T cell receptor (beta chain) derives from a study of blood T cell repertoires in COVID-19. Clones were sequenced by immunoSEQ multiplex PCR, and TCRdb holds only the in-frame ones, with some missing. Here the sample spans about 150,000 clones, 87% being singletons. The TCR was taken from a woman aged 50 to 65 with acute or convalescent COVID-19. The sequencing input was peripheral blood.

CDR3 nucleotides: TGTGCCAGTAGCCCAACTAGCGGAGCTTACAATGAGCAGTTCTTC. Its protein product is CASSPTSGAYNEQFF. The chain is built from TRBV19 and TRBJ2-1; 8 bases map to TRBD2. V lost 6 bases and J lost 4; bases outside the gene matches: 8. The CDR3 spans 15 residues. CDR1 and CDR2 (germline): LNHDA, SQIVND (reference sequence).